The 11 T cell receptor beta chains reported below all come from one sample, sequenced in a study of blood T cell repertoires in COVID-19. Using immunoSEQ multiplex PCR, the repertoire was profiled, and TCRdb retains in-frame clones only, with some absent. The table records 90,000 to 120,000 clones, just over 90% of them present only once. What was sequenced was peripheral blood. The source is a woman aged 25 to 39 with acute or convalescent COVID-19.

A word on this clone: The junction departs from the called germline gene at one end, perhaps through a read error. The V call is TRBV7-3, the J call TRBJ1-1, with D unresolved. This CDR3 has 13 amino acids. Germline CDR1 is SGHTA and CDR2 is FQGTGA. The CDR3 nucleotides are TGTGCGAGCAGTCCCGGGGTGAGCACTGAAGCTTTCTTT. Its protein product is CASSPGVSTEAFF.

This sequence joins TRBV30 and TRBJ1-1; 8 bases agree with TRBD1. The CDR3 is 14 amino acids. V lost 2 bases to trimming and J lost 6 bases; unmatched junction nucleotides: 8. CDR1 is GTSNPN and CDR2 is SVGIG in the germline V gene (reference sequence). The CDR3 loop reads CAWSTDRARAEAFF. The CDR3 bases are TGTGCCTGGAGTACGGACAGGGCAAGGGCTGAAGCTTTCTTT.

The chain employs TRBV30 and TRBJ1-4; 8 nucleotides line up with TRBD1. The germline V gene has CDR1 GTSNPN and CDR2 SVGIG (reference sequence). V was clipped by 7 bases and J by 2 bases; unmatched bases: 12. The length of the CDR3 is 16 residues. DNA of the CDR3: TGTGCCTCTTACAGGGGGGCGGGTTCCACTAATGAAAAACTGTTTTTT. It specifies CASYRGAGSTNEKLFF.

The CDR3 DNA follows: TGTGCCAGCAGCGTAGGTGCGAATCAGCCCCAGCATTTT. Protein product: CASSVGANQPQHF. The chain couples TRBV9 to TRBJ1-5; no definite D call. The germline V gene encodes CDR1 SGDLS and CDR2 YYNGEE. The CDR3 length is 13 residues. The V and J ends lost 0 bases and 4 bases respectively, with 5 bases between them. The whole variable domain, remainder taken from reference TRBV9 and TRBJ1-5, is DSGVTQTPKHLITATGQRVTLRCSPRSGDLSVYWYQQSLDQGLQFLIQYYNGEERAKGNILERFSAQQFPDLHSELNLSSLELGDSALYFCASSVGANQPQHFGDGTRLSIL.

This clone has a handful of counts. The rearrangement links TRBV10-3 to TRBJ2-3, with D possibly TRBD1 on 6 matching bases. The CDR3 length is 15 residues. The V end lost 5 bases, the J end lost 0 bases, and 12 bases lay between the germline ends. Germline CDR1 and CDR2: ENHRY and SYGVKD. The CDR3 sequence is CAISSSGGSTDTQYF. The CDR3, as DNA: TGTGCCATCAGTTCAAGTGGGGGCAGCACAGATACGCAGTATTTT.

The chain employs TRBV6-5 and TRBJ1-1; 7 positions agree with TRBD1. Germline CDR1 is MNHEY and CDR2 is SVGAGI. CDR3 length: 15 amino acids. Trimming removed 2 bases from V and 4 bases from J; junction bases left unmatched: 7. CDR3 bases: TGTGCCAGCAGTTACGGACCACAGGGGAGCACTGAAGCTTTCTTT. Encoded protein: CASSYGPQGSTEAFF.

CDR3 DNA sequence: TGTGCCAGCAGCTTGGTACCGGGGGACCTAAACTATGGCTACACCTTC. It codes for CASSLVPGDLNYGYTF. The chain joins TRBV5-6 to TRBJ1-2, with a tentative D call TRBD1 (5 bases). The CDR3 runs to 16 residues. V lost 0 bases to trimming and J lost 2 bases, with 14 bases between them. Germline V CDR1 and CDR2: SGHDT, YYEEEE.

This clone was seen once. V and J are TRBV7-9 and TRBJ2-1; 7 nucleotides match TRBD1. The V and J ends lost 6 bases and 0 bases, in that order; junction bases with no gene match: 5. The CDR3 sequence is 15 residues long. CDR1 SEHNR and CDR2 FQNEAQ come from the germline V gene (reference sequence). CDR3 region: CASRPGTASYNEQFF. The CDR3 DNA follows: TGTGCCAGCAGACCCGGGACAGCCTCCTACAATGAGCAGTTCTTC.

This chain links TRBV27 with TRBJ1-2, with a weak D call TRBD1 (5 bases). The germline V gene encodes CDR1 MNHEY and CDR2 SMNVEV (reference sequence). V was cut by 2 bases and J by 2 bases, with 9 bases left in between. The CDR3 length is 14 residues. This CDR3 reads CASSLRQGNYGYTF. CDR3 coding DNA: TGTGCCAGCAGTTTACGCCAGGGCAACTATGGCTACACCTTC.

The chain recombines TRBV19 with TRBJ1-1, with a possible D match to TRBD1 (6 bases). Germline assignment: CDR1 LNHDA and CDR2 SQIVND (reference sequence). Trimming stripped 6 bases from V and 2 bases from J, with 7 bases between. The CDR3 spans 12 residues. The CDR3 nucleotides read TGTGCCAGTAGGACAGGTAACACTGAAGCTTTCTTT. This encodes CASRTGNTEAFF.

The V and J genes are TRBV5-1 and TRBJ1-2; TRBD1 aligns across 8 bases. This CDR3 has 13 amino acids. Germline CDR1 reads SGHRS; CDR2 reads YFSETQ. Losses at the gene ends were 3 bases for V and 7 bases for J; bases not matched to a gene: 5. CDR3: CASSSGQVSGYTF. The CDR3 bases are TGCGCCAGCAGCTCGGGACAGGTCTCTGGCTACACCTTC.